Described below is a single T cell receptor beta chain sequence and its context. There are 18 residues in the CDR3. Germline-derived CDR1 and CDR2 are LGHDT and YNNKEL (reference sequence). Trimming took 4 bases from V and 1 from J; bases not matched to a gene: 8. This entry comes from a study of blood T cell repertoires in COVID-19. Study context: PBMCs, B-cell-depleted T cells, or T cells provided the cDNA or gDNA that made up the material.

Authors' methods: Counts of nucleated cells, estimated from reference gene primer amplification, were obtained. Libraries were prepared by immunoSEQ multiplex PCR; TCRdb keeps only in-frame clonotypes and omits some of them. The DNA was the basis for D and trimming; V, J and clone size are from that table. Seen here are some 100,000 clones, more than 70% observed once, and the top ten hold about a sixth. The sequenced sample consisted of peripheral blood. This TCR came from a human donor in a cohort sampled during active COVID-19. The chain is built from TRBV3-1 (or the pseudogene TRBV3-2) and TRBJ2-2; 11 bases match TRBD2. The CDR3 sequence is CASSPGTSGGGNTGELFF. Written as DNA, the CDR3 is TGTGCCAGCAGCCCAGGGACTAGCGGAGGGGGGAACACCGGGGAGCTGTTTTTT.